This T cell receptor beta chain was obtained from a study of shared clonotypes between healthy human individuals. This CDR3 is built from 16 residues. Germline assignment: CDR1 MDHEN and CDR2 SYDVKM. The germline V and J ends were trimmed by 7 bases and 0 bases, with 16 bases remaining between them. This clone was seen only once. The material for each subset, its genomic DNA, was split evenly across several immunoSEQ plates. Produced via immunoSEQ multiplex PCR; TCRdb's table is partial and in-frame only. The sample includes about 600,000 clones, roughly 97% of them seen just once. Sequenced sample: naive CD4+ T cells sorted from blood. The sample's subset: CD45RA+ positively selected. This sequence joins TRBV28 and TRBJ1-5; D is perhaps TRBD1 (5 bases). This clonotype was sampled from a young woman in good health. In DNA, the CDR3 is TGTGCCAGCAATCCGCGAGGCAGGGTTAGCAATCAGCCCCAGCATTTT. Protein product: CASNPRGRVSNQPQHF.